Only a few counts were recorded for the clone carrying this T cell receptor (beta chain). This record belongs to a study of molecular identifiers for immune sequencing clone quantification. TCRdb recomputed calls from the PCR reads with MiXCR, one row per CDR3 protein. Of hundreds of thousands of distinct CDR3 sequences listed, roughly 27% were seen once; the top ten hold about 0.78%. This CDR3 has 13 residues. Germline CDR1 LGHNA, CDR2 YSLEER. Trimming took off 2 bases at V and 2 bases at J, with 7 bases between the two ends. The sample taken for sequencing was naive CD8+ T cells from blood, with Jurkat cell RNA spiked in. Subset noted: FACS-sorted CD8+CD4-CCR7+CD45RA+ naive T cells. The chain combines TRBV4-3 with TRBJ2-7; D not certain. The TCR sequence derives from a human donor in good health. Some libraries in this study had Jurkat cell RNA spiked in. The DNA of the CDR3 is TGCGCCAGCAGCCAATCCAAAACCTACGAGCAGTACTTC. Its translation is CASSQSKTYEQYF.